The T cell receptor (beta chain) described here comes from a study of shared clonotypes between healthy human individuals. Overall study findings and caveats: Lower generation probabilities were found for non-shared clonotypes than for those shared by all four donors. The naive CD4 repertoires of a handful of donors were compared, and around 4.9% of clonotypes were shared.

From germline, CDR1 is SQVTM and CDR2 ANQGSEA. The CDR3 sequence is 19 residues long. Trimming removed 6 bases from V and 6 bases from J; junction bases left unmatched: 23. For this clone: What it binds is unknown.

Data came from immunoSEQ multiplex PCR; TCRdb stores just in-frame clones and leaves some out. The sample holds some 800,000 clones; about 91% are singletons and the top ten take less than 25%. Cells designated naive CD8 were CD45RO-negative and were positively selected for CCR7, with terminally differentiated effector memory CD45RA+ cells excluded. Sequencing was done on a sample of naive CD8+ T cells sorted from blood. This chain connects TRBV29-1 to TRBJ2-2, with 9 bases lining up with TRBD2. The sequence was obtained from a man aged 25-40 years in good health. CDR3: CSVRHGDLTSGEHPGELFF. The CDR3 DNA sequence: TGCAGCGTCCGACACGGGGATTTGACTAGCGGAGAACACCCCGGGGAGCTGTTTTTT.